The 16 T cell receptor beta chains in this list originate from one sample, sequenced in a study of neurological immune-mediated disorders. MiXCR, run by TCRdb on the 5' RACE reads, gives a single entry per CDR3 protein. This sample carries 40,000 to 55,000 distinct CDR3 sequences, under 3.5% of them seen once, and the ten largest clones take over 13%. Sequenced sample: PBMCs. The receptors originated from a woman aged 45 to 65 with multiple sclerosis.

The chain combines TRBV2 with TRBJ2-1, with 10 bases lining up with TRBD2. CDR3 length: 14 residues. Germline V gives CDR1 SNHLY, CDR2 FYNNEI. V lost 8 bases to trimming and J lost 8 bases; unmatched junction nucleotides: 9. The CDR3 bases are TGTGCCAGCCGGGGGCTAGCGGGAGTGGATGAGCAGTTCTTC. This gives the protein CASRGLAGVDEQFF. Full variable domain (missing parts from reference TRBV2 and TRBJ2-1): EPEVTQTPSHQVTQMGQEVILRCVPISNHLYFYWYRQILGQKVEFLVSFYNNEISEKSEIFDDQFSVERPDGSNFTLKIRSTKLEDSAMYFCASRGLAGVDEQFFGPGTRLTVL.

This clonotype was counted ten times or more. The chain combines TRBV12-3 or TRBV12-4 with TRBJ1-1; TRBD1 agrees at 7 bases. Trimming took 3 bases from V and 6 from J; bases not matched to a gene: 19. This CDR3 contains 18 residues. The CDR3 nucleotides read TGTGCCAGCAGTTTCCTCTTCGGATCCGACAGGGTGGCATCTGAAGCTTTCTTT. This codes for CASSFLFGSDRVASEAFF.

The sample holds many counts of this clonotype. The chain joins TRBV5-1 to TRBJ2-3; D possibly corresponds to TRBD2 (5 bases). CDR1 and CDR2 (germline): SGHRS, YFSETQ. CDR3 size: 15 residues. Between the trimmed V and J ends, which lost 4 bases and 3 bases, there was a span of 15 bases. CDR3 in amino acids: CASSEGGRTTDTQYF. The CDR3 bases are TGCGCCAGCAGCGAAGGAGGTAGGACGACAGATACGCAGTATTTT.

This clonotype appeared many times. V is TRBV7-8 and J is TRBJ1-1, with D unresolved. The length of the CDR3 is 15 residues. V shed 1 base and J shed 0 bases, with 9 bases lying between them. CDR1 and CDR2 (germline): SGHVS, FQNEAQ. The CDR3 reads CASSLDVRMNTEAFF. The CDR3 bases are TGTGCCAGCAGCTTAGATGTCCGCATGAACACTGAAGCTTTCTTT.

This clonotype showed up many times. V usage is TRBV25-1 and J usage is TRBJ1-1; D not certain. CDR3 size: 11 residues. V lost 2 bases and J 5 bases, leaving 3 bases between the germline ends. Germline V lookup: CDR1 MGHDK, CDR2 SYGVNS. DNA of the CDR3: TGTGCCAGCAGTGAAGGGACTGAAGCTTTCTTT. It translates to CASSEGTEAFF.

This clonotype was counted ten times or more. CDR3 sequence: CASSGSGTGFAEPQHF. For the CDR3, the DNA is TGTGCCAGCAGCGGATCCGGGACAGGGTTTGCTGAGCCCCAGCATTTT. This sequence joins TRBV7-9 and TRBJ1-5, with 9 nucleotides matching TRBD1. Trimming at V came to 5 bases and at J to 8 bases, leaving 13 bases not matched to a gene. CDR1 and CDR2 from the germline V gene are SEHNR and FQNEAQ (reference sequence). The length of the CDR3 is 16 residues.

This clonotype was recorded many times. This chain uses TRBV3-1 with TRBJ2-7, with unresolved D. The CDR3 is made up of 12 amino acids. Germline CDR1 reads LGHDT; CDR2 reads YNNKEL (reference sequence). V dropped 5 bases and J dropped 1 base, with 6 bases sitting between them. The chain's CDR3 is CASSDLSYEQYF. The CDR3, as DNA: TGTGCCAGCAGCGACCTTTCCTACGAGCAGTACTTC.

Ten or more counts support this clonotype. V and J are TRBV24-1 and TRBJ2-1, with 9 bases that match TRBD2. The CDR3 extends over 15 amino acids. The V segment lost 3 bases and the J segment 8 bases; nucleotides outside the gene matches: 7. Germline V gene data show CDR1 as KGHDR and CDR2 as SFDVKD. For the CDR3, the DNA is TGTGCCACCAGTGATCCCGGGACTAGCACCCATGAGCAGTTCTTC. Translating gives CATSDPGTSTHEQFF.

This clonotype was counted many times. The V gene is TRBV7-2, the J gene TRBJ1-1; weak D call: TRBD1 (5 bases). The CDR3 loop spans 13 amino acids. The V end lost 5 bases, the J end lost 4 bases, and 11 bases lay between the germline ends. Germline V CDR1 and CDR2: SGHTA, FQGNSA. In DNA, the CDR3 is TGTGCCAGCAGCACCCAAGGGGCCACTGAAGCTTTCTTT. It encodes CASSTQGATEAFF.

At least ten counts were recorded for this clonotype. V and J are TRBV7-9 and TRBJ2-7, with TRBD2 matching over 13 bases. Trimming cost V 5 bases and J 2 bases; bases outside gene matches: 3. CDR1 and CDR2 (germline): SEHNR, FQNEAQ (reference sequence). CDR3 length: 15 residues. The CDR3 bases are TGTGCCAGCAGCCCAGGACTAGCGGGAGCCTACGAGCAGTACTTC. Translating gives CASSPGLAGAYEQYF.

This clonotype has a handful of counts. A much larger clonotype is one base distant, so this may be a read error. The J gene is TRBJ1-2, the V gene TRBV5-1, with D perhaps matching TRBD1 (5 bases). This CDR3 is built from 13 residues. CDR1 is SGHRS and CDR2 is YFSETQ in the germline V gene. Trimming removed 4 bases at V and 8 bases at J, with 15 bases between. CDR3 region: CASSLKGLHGYTF. DNA of the CDR3: TGCGCCAGCAGCCTTAAGGGGTTACACGGCTACACCTTC.

This clonotype was observed many times. This chain connects TRBV20-1 to TRBJ2-3; 8 nucleotides match TRBD2. V lost 0 bases, J lost 4 bases, and 9 bases stayed unmatched. The CDR3 consists of 16 residues. Germline V gene data show CDR1 as DFQATT and CDR2 as SNEGSKA (reference sequence). The CDR3 reads CSARDSQRERPDTQYF. CDR3 sequence (DNA): TGCAGTGCTAGAGATTCACAGCGGGAGCGCCCAGATACGCAGTATTTT.

This clonotype has a count of ten or more. The J gene is TRBJ1-1, the V gene TRBV5-1, with 7 bases identical to TRBD1. The CDR3 spans 15 residues. J gave up 4 bases and V 4 bases, and 10 bases lay outside the gene matches. The germline V gene encodes CDR1 SGHRS and CDR2 YFSETQ. CDR3 in DNA: TGCGCCAGCAGCCCGACTACAGGGGTACGCACTGAAGCTTTCTTT. Its translation: CASSPTTGVRTEAFF.

Ten or more counts support this clonotype. J is TRBJ2-5 and V is TRBV4-1; 11 nucleotides line up with TRBD2. This CDR3 has 17 amino acids. Germline V CDR1 and CDR2: MGHRA, YSYEKL. The trim removed 4 bases at V and 0 bases at J, leaving 7 bases unmatched. Here the CDR3 DNA reads TGCGCCAGCAGCCGGAGACCGACTAGCGGGGACCAAGAGACCCAGTACTTC. As protein: CASSRRPTSGDQETQYF.

This clonotype came up many times. The chain joins TRBV7-6 to TRBJ2-5, with 8 bases aligning to TRBD2. V shed 6 bases, J shed 1 base, and the junction held 16 bases outside the gene matches. CDR1 and CDR2 (germline): SGHVS, FNYEAQ. The CDR3 is 18 residues long. In DNA, the CDR3 is TGTGCCAGCAGAGACGTAAAGATCCGCGGGGGGTTCCAAGAGACCCAGTACTTC. Translation gives CASRDVKIRGGFQETQYF. The variable domain in full, completed from reference TRBV7-6 and TRBJ2-5, reads GAGVSQSPRYKVTKRGQDVALRCDPISGHVSLYWYRQALGQGPEFLTYFNYEAQQDKSGLPNDRFSAERPEGSISTLTIQRTEQRDSAMYRCASRDVKIRGGFQETQYFGPGTRLLVL.

The sample holds many counts of this clonotype. This chain uses TRBV6-6 with TRBJ1-6; D perhaps matches TRBD1 (5 bases). The CDR3 totals 15 residues. Germline CDR1 MNHNY, CDR2 SVGAGI (reference sequence). V lost 5 bases, J lost 7 bases, and 15 bases lay in between. The CDR3 DNA reads TGTGCCAGCAGTGTGGGATGGGGGGACAATTCACCCCTCCACTTT. Its protein is CASSVGWGDNSPLHF.